This T cell receptor (beta chain) emerged from a study of T-cell reconstitution after alpha-beta-depleted transplantation in children (TCRdb year 2016). At the level of the whole study: Using TCR repertoire profiling, the study quantitatively followed how T-cell immune reconstitution unfolded in children after TCRalphabeta/CD19-depleted allogeneic hematopoietic cell transplantation.

There are many counts of this clonotype. The antigen this receptor binds is unknown. No much larger clone exists at a distance of one base, and base qualities are not known. To prepare the library, PCR was applied. Sequencing used an Illumina HiSeq 2500. To normalize quantification of the TCRbeta repertoire, the TCR libraries were built with molecular barcoding that relied on unique molecular identifiers. TCRdb handled the public reads itself, with Q25 trimming in fastp and clone calling in MiXCR, and kept productive beta chains. Merged by CDR3 protein, the rows form single entries marked with the most common genes and DNA. This sample comprises approximately 200,000 distinct CDR3 sequences, 13% to 15% of them detected only once. The ten largest make up about 13% of the sample. The CDR3, cysteine through phenylalanine, is 17 amino acids long. Only the CDR3 region is kept as DNA, spanning 51 bases read in frame from base 1. For CDR1 and CDR2, the germline V gene lists SNHLY and FYNNEI. The junction shows trimming of 0 bases on V and 2 bases on J, plus 16 bases between the germline ends.

Here the chain combines TRBV2 and TRBJ1-1, with the D gene not clear enough to name. This TCR came from a human donor who donated a stem cell graft to a child with acute lymphoblastic leukemia. The sequences come from PBMCs from the stem cell graft donor, collected from the stem cell graft. The nucleotide sequence reads as follows: TGTGCCAGCAGTGAAGCGCTTCTGATTCGAAGCAACACTGAAGCTTTCTTT. Its protein product is CASSEALLIRSNTEAFF.